This entry is about one T cell receptor (beta chain). Its antigen is unidentified. TCRdb's copy holds only in-frame clones and misses some; the assay was immunoSEQ multiplex PCR. Of roughly 170,000 clones in the sample, 75% to 90% are singletons; the top ten hold about 2.5%. The CDR3 sequence is 12 residues long. Trimming took 3 bases from V and 7 from J; bases not matched to a gene: 5. Germline assignment: CDR1 DFQATT and CDR2 SNEGSKA (reference sequence). The data were taken from a study of T cell responses to AZD1222 COVID-19 vaccine. General study points: The study reported that nearly half of spike-specific TCRs target unmutated variant regions. Researchers report vaccine-associated CD4 TCRs spanning spike, with dominance at 160-218 and 743-854.

This sequence originates from an adult in good health. This specimen was peripheral blood, taken on day 0 of AZD1222 vaccination. The gene calls are TRBV20-1 and TRBJ1-1; 7 nucleotides match TRBD1. CDR3 in DNA: TGCAGTGCTAGTCCAGGGGGAGTTGAAGCTTTCTTT. Residues: CSASPGGVEAFF.